The T cell receptor (beta chain) described here comes from a study of OX40 agonist ivuxolimab in advanced cancers. The assay was immunoSEQ multiplex PCR, and TCRdb's table has in-frame clones only and misses some. The sample lists tens of thousands of clones; around 87% were seen once. Study-wide findings and caveats: Among the lowest peripheral clonal expansion occurred in 0.1-3.0 mg/kg partial responders. The mean number of expanded clones was higher in CD8+ T cells than in CD4+.

The V end was cut by 0 bases, the J end by 0 bases, with 12 bases between. The CDR3 is 16 residues long. CDR1 is SGHKS, CDR2 YYEKEE, per germline (reference sequence). Note on this clone: What it recognizes is unknown.

The material sequenced was CD4+ or CD8+ T cells sorted from blood, taken in a trial of the OX40 agonist ivuxolimab. The rearrangement joins TRBV5-5 to TRBJ1-1, with D perhaps TRBD1 (6 bases). This TCR derives from an adult with an advanced solid tumor such as melanoma, head and neck, liver or kidney cancer. CDR3 sequence reads: CASSLAWGQVNTEAFF. In DNA form, the CDR3 reads TGTGCCAGCAGCTTGGCCTGGGGACAAGTGAACACTGAAGCTTTCTTT.